The 29 T cell receptor beta chains given below trace back to one sample, sequenced in a study of blood T cell repertoires in COVID-19. TCRdb's table, derived via immunoSEQ multiplex PCR, lists solely in-frame clones and lacks some. The sample contains about 78,000 clones, roughly 86% of which appear only once. The source material was peripheral blood. These receptors were obtained from a woman in her fifties or sixties with acute or convalescent COVID-19.

V is TRBV28 and J is TRBJ1-5; a possible D gene is TRBD1 (6 bases). The CDR3 consists of 14 residues. The germline CDR1 and CDR2 sequences are MDHEN and SYDVKM. V lost 7 bases, J lost 6 bases, and 16 bases lay in between. Here the CDR3 DNA reads TGTGCCAGCATCCAAACAGGGTCGGGTCAGCCCCAGCATTTT. This gives the protein CASIQTGSGQPQHF.

The rearrangement links TRBV6-2 or TRBV6-3 to TRBJ1-2, with a weak D call TRBD1 (5 bases). Looked up from germline, CDR1 is MNHEY and CDR2 is SVGEGT. Trimming took 2 bases from V and 3 from J, leaving 13 bases between them. This CDR3 has 15 amino acids. CDR3 coding DNA: TGTGCCAGCAGTTACCCTGCAGGGTTGGACTATGGCTACACCTTC. Its protein is CASSYPAGLDYGYTF.

This clone was counted between two and nine times. The sample carries other DNA sequences with the same CDR3. The J gene is TRBJ1-1, the V gene TRBV28, with a possible D match to TRBD1 (5 bases). Germline V gives CDR1 MDHEN, CDR2 SYDVKM. Trimming cost V 4 bases and J 4 bases, with 7 bases left between them. The CDR3 totals 12 residues. CDR3 DNA sequence: TGTGCCAGCAGTTCCAGGGTCACTGAAGCTTTCTTT. Translating it yields CASSSRVTEAFF.

The rearrangement joins TRBV7-3 to TRBJ2-3, with D hard to call. The V gene lost 0 bases and the J gene lost 4 bases, with 5 bases spanning the gap. The CDR3 covers 13 residues. Looked up from germline, CDR1 is SGHTA and CDR2 is FQGTGA. CDR3 DNA: TGTGCCAGCAGCTTAACCTTCGCAGATACGCAGTATTTT. This encodes CASSLTFADTQYF.

The CDR3 here is CASSLGRGLTDTQYF. The CDR3 DNA reads TGTGCCAGCAGCTTGGGGCGGGGTTTGACAGATACGCAGTATTTT. This rearrangement joins TRBV5-4 to TRBJ2-3, with D possibly matching TRBD2 (6 bases). Germline V lookup: CDR1 SGHNT, CDR2 YYREEE (reference sequence). The CDR3 is made up of 15 amino acids. Trimming left V 0 bases short and J 3 bases short, with 11 bases between.

Comment on this clone: Other DNA sequences in this specimen translate into the identical CDR3. The chain is built from TRBV5-1 and TRBJ2-1; a weak D match, TRBD2 (5 bases). Trimming removed 4 bases from V and 4 bases from J, with 12 bases in between. The CDR3 loop spans 14 amino acids. Germline V lookup: CDR1 SGHRS, CDR2 YFSETQ. In nucleotides, the CDR3 is TGCGCCAGCAGCACTGGACTGGTATACAATGAGCAGTTCTTC. Its translation: CASSTGLVYNEQFF. The full variable domain, in which reference TRBV5-1 and TRBJ2-1 provide the parts outside the CDR3, is KAGVTQTPRYLIKTRGQQVTLSCSPISGHRSVSWYQQTPGQGLQFLFEYFSETQRNKGNFPGRFSGRQFSNSRSEMNVSTLELGDSALYLCASSTGLVYNEQFFGPGTRLTVL.

This clone appeared a few times. J is TRBJ1-2 and V is TRBV7-2, with TRBD1 matching 9 bases. The V gene's germline CDR1 is SGHTA and CDR2 FQGNSA. CDR3 length: 17 residues. Trimming removed 2 bases from V and 1 base from J; junction bases left unmatched: 8. Here the CDR3 DNA reads TGTGCCAGCAGCTTAAGTGTACAGGGGGCAGTTAACTATGGCTACACCTTC. This sequence encodes CASSLSVQGAVNYGYTF.

This chain connects TRBV9 to TRBJ2-2, with 9 bases fitting TRBD2. The CDR3 is made up of 18 amino acids. Germline V lookup: CDR1 SGDLS, CDR2 YYNGEE. V shed 3 bases and J 0 bases; nucleotides not matched to a gene: 9. This chain's CDR3 is CASSDQGRTSANTGELFF. As DNA, the CDR3 is TGTGCCAGCAGCGACCAAGGACGGACTAGCGCGAACACCGGGGAGCTGTTTTTT.

This chain joins TRBV6-5 and TRBJ2-7; D possibly corresponds to TRBD2 (5 bases). Trimming removed 0 bases at V and 7 bases at J, with 13 bases between. The CDR3 extends over 14 amino acids. Germline V gene data show CDR1 as MNHEY and CDR2 as SVGAGI. CDR3 region: CASSYSEGAMEQYF. The CDR3 region has the DNA TGTGCCAGCAGTTACTCAGAGGGTGCGATGGAGCAGTACTTC.

The V and J genes are TRBV29-1 and TRBJ1-1; a possible D gene is TRBD1 (5 bases). The CDR3 spans 13 residues. The germline V gene has CDR1 SQVTM and CDR2 ANQGSEA. V was pared by 4 bases and J by 5 bases, with 14 bases between. CDR3 DNA sequence: TGCAGCGTTGCGGACACCAAGGGGACTGAAGCTTTCTTT. This encodes CSVADTKGTEAFF. Looking up the rest from reference TRBV29-1 and TRBJ1-1 gives the full variable domain: SAVISQKPSRDICQRGTSLTIQCQVDSQVTMMFWYRQQPGQSLTLIATANQGSEATYESGFVIDKFPISRPNLTFSTLTVSNMSPEDSSIYLCSVADTKGTEAFFGQGTRLTVV.

The chain uses TRBV5-1 and TRBJ1-1; D perhaps matches TRBD1 (6 bases). CDR3 length equals 16 residues. V lost 0 bases, J lost 1 base, and 13 bases lay in between. The V gene's germline CDR1 is SGHRS and CDR2 YFSETQ. CDR3 nucleotides: TGCGCCAGCAGCTTGGGGACAGCTAGTCCGAACACTGAAGCTTTCTTT. Its protein is CASSLGTASPNTEAFF.

The V gene is TRBV7-2, the J gene TRBJ2-2; D may be TRBD2 (5 bases). CDR3 size: 16 residues. CDR1 and CDR2 (germline): SGHTA, FQGNSA. Between the trimmed V and J ends, which lost 5 bases and 6 bases, there was a span of 19 bases. In nucleotides, the CDR3 is TGTGCCAGCAGCCCCATCAAAGGGTCGCGGGCCGGGGAGCTGTTTTTT. The encoded protein is CASSPIKGSRAGELFF.

In DNA form, the CDR3 reads TGTGCCAGCAGTTGGGCAAAGGCGAGCTACAATGAGCAGTTCTTC. Its translation: CASSWAKASYNEQFF. The J gene is TRBJ2-1, the V gene TRBV27; D ambiguous. Germline V lookup: CDR1 MNHEY, CDR2 SMNVEV (reference sequence). The CDR3 is 15 residues long. Trimming shortened V by 4 bases and J by 3 bases, and 13 bases separated the two germline ends.

This clone has more than one count but fewer than ten. This chain's CDR3 is CASSPSRGSYNSPLHF. The CDR3 nucleotides read TGTGCCAGCTCACCCTCCAGGGGTTCCTATAATTCACCCCTCCACTTT. The genes are TRBV18 and TRBJ1-6; TRBD1 is a possible D gene (6 bases). Germline V CDR1 and CDR2: KGHSH, LQKENI. Trimming took 3 bases from V and 1 from J, leaving 10 bases between them. CDR3 length: 16 residues.

The chain uses TRBV6-5 and TRBJ1-5; D is unresolved. The CDR3 contains 13 residues. The ends were cut back, 8 bases at V and 1 base at J, with 9 bases in the middle. Germline CDR1 reads MNHEY; CDR2 reads SVGAGI. The CDR3: CASLEVSNQPQHF. CDR3 in DNA: TGTGCCAGCTTAGAGGTGAGCAATCAGCCCCAGCATTTT.

This clone was seen only once. V is TRBV29-1 and J is TRBJ1-4; D is uncertain. Trimming took 4 bases from V and 4 from J, leaving 10 bases between them. The CDR3 has 13 residues. Germline CDR1 and CDR2: SQVTM and ANQGSEA. CDR3 residues: CSVGSPGNEKLFF. The CDR3 DNA reads TGCAGCGTTGGGTCCCCGGGTAATGAAAAACTGTTTTTT.

This chain joins TRBV5-1 and TRBJ2-5; the match to TRBD1 covers 7 bases. This CDR3 has 13 amino acids. Per the germline V gene, CDR1 is SGHRS and CDR2 is YFSETQ. After removal of 0 bases from V and 4 bases from J, the junction contained 0 bases not matched to a gene. The CDR3 loop is CASSLGTGETQYF. The CDR3 DNA follows: TGCGCCAGCAGCTTGGGGACAGGAGAGACCCAGTACTTC. Full variable domain (rest looked up from reference TRBV5-1 and TRBJ2-5): KAGVTQTPRYLIKTRGQQVTLSCSPISGHRSVSWYQQTPGQGLQFLFEYFSETQRNKGNFPGRFSGRQFSNSRSEMNVSTLELGDSALYLCASSLGTGETQYFGPGTRLLVL.

This clone appeared a single time. The chain has TRBV5-4 and TRBJ2-7; TRBD2 matches 9 bases. CDR3 length equals 15 residues. The germline V gene has CDR1 SGHNT and CDR2 YYREEE (reference sequence). V lost 4 bases to trimming and J lost 0 bases; unmatched junction nucleotides: 5. CDR3 DNA sequence: TGTGCCAGCAGCCGGACTAGCGCGAGCTCCTACGAGCAGTACTTC. Translated, it gives CASSRTSASSYEQYF.

The chain couples TRBV30 to TRBJ2-7; D is unclear. Germline V gives CDR1 GTSNPN, CDR2 SVGIG (reference sequence). V dropped 3 bases and J dropped 2 bases, with 8 bases sitting between them. CDR3 length equals 12 residues. The CDR3 protein is CAWRGSPYEQYF. CDR3 in DNA: TGTGCCTGGAGGGGCAGTCCCTACGAGCAGTACTTC.

The rearrangement joins TRBV24-1 to TRBJ2-3; 13 positions match TRBD2. Germline V gene sequence: CDR1 KGHDR, CDR2 SFDVKD. This CDR3 spans 19 amino acids. Unmatched junction bases numbered 9, after V lost 4 bases and J lost 0 bases. In DNA, the CDR3 is TGTGCCACCAGTGACCCACCGGGACTAGCGGGGACTAGCACAGATACGCAGTATTTT. It encodes CATSDPPGLAGTSTDTQYF.

A word on this clone: The junction departs from the called germline gene at one end, perhaps through a read error. J is TRBJ2-3 and V is TRBV5-1; 10 nucleotides match TRBD1. This CDR3 contains 12 residues. The germline V gene encodes CDR1 SGHRS and CDR2 YFSETQ. CDR3 nucleotides: TGCGCCAGCAGTAACGACAGGGGGCGCACAAATTTT. Residues: CASSNDRGRTNF.

CDR3 in DNA: TGTGCCAGCAGCCGACTAGCGGAATTGTACAATGAGCAGTTCTTC. Its translation: CASSRLAELYNEQFF. The chain joins TRBV5-6 to TRBJ2-1; 9 nucleotides match TRBD2. CDR3 length: 15 residues. V was pared by 4 bases and J by 4 bases, with 6 bases of the junction left unmatched. Germline V gene data show CDR1 as SGHDT and CDR2 as YYEEEE.

The chain employs TRBV14 and TRBJ2-3; 10 positions agree with TRBD1. The ends lost 1 base at V and 1 base at J; junction bases unmatched: 11. Germline CDR1 reads SGHDN; CDR2 reads FVKESK. The CDR3 contains 19 residues. The CDR3 sequence is CASSQVRQGAVRGTDTQYF. For the CDR3, the DNA is TGTGCCAGCAGCCAAGTCCGACAGGGGGCGGTTAGGGGCACAGATACGCAGTATTTT.

The V call is TRBV4-2, the J call TRBJ2-1; D is perhaps TRBD2 (7 bases). Per germline, CDR1 LGHNA and CDR2 YNFKEQ. V shed 1 base and J shed 10 bases, with 14 bases lying between them. This CDR3 has 14 residues. CDR3: CASSQGGGAGEQFF. Written as DNA, the CDR3 is TGTGCCAGCAGCCAAGGTGGGGGGGCAGGGGAGCAGTTCTTC.

This rearrangement joins TRBV29-1 to TRBJ2-6, with TRBD2 as a possible D gene (5 bases). CDR1 is SQVTM and CDR2 is ANQGSEA in the germline V gene. V lost 5 bases to trimming and J lost 9 bases, with 17 bases between them. The CDR3 has 14 amino acids. The chain's CDR3 is CSVFMTGEGNVLTF. In DNA, the CDR3 is TGCAGCGTTTTTATGACTGGTGAGGGCAACGTCCTGACTTTC.

V usage is TRBV28 and J usage is TRBJ1-5; maybe TRBD1 (5 bases). The CDR3 has 15 amino acids. Trimming stripped 3 bases from V and 0 bases from J, with 9 bases between. CDR1 is MDHEN, CDR2 SYDVKM, per germline. The CDR3 is CASSFYRNSNQPQHF. The CDR3 region has the DNA TGTGCCAGCAGTTTTTACAGGAATAGCAATCAGCCCCAGCATTTT.

The J gene is TRBJ1-6, the V gene TRBV30; D gene uncertain. The germline V and J ends were trimmed by 2 bases and 7 bases, with 18 bases remaining between them. Germline values: CDR1 GTSNPN, CDR2 SVGIG (reference sequence). This CDR3 has 16 amino acids. The CDR3 DNA reads as TGTGCCTGGAGTCTTGCTAGTGGGAGGGCGAATTCACCCCTCCACTTT. Amino acid sequence: CAWSLASGRANSPLHF.

This clone has only one observation. The CDR3 loop reads CASSMAQVNYGYTF. The DNA of the CDR3 is TGTGCCAGTAGTATGGCACAGGTAAACTATGGCTACACCTTC. This chain connects TRBV19 to TRBJ1-2; a weak D match, TRBD1 (5 bases). V shed 3 bases and J shed 2 bases, with 10 bases lying between them. The germline V gene encodes CDR1 LNHDA and CDR2 SQIVND (reference sequence). CDR3 size: 14 residues.

This rearrangement joins TRBV29-1 to TRBJ2-1, with 7 nucleotides matching TRBD1. J lost 5 bases, V lost 5 bases, and 6 bases had no gene match. The germline V gene has CDR1 SQVTM and CDR2 ANQGSEA. The CDR3 loop spans 13 amino acids. CDR3 coding DNA: TGCAGCGTTACAGGGGAGAACAACAATGAGCAGTTCTTC. It encodes CSVTGENNNEQFF.